The 30 T cell receptor beta chains below come from one sample, sequenced in a study of T-cell reconstitution after alpha-beta-depleted transplantation in children. Unique molecular identifiers were built into the TCRbeta library. TCRdb reprocessed the PCR reads via MiXCR and lists one record per CDR3 protein. This sample has about 610,000 distinct CDR3 sequences, with about 10% found just once. The sequences come from PBMCs from the stem cell graft donor, collected from the stem cell graft. The receptors here all came from a human donor who donated a stem cell graft to a child with acute myeloid leukemia.

This clonotype was recorded a few times. The rearrangement links TRBV20-1 to TRBJ1-4, with unresolved D. The germline V gene encodes CDR1 DFQATT and CDR2 SNEGSKA (reference sequence). The CDR3 is made up of 13 amino acids. Trimming left V 5 bases short and J 7 bases short, with 14 bases between. CDR3 protein: CSAPILGSEKLFF. As DNA, the CDR3 is TGCAGTGCTCCGATCTTGGGGAGTGAAAAACTGTTTTTT.

Many counts were recorded for this clonotype. The chain carries TRBV2 and TRBJ2-7, with TRBD2 identical over 10 bases. CDR1 SNHLY and CDR2 FYNNEI come from the germline V gene. Germline trimming cut 6 bases from V and 2 bases from J; bases unmatched to any gene: 7. The CDR3 totals 15 residues. The CDR3: CASRNGTSEAYEQYF. In DNA, the CDR3 is TGTGCCAGCAGAAACGGGACTAGCGAGGCCTACGAGCAGTACTTC.

In the case of this clonotype: Since a much larger clone is just one base distant, this may be a read error. This rearrangement joins TRBV29-1 to TRBJ2-5; 9 bases fit TRBD2. Germline CDR1 SQVTM, CDR2 ANQGSEA. This CDR3 spans 13 amino acids. The CDR3 DNA reads as TGCAGCATTGAAGTTAGCGGGAGAGAGACCCAGTACTTC. This codes for CSIEVSGRETQYF.

J is TRBJ2-2 and V is TRBV6-5; 7 bases line up with TRBD1. Germline values: CDR1 MNHEY, CDR2 SVGAGI. Trimming took 0 bases from V and 4 from J; bases not matched to a gene: 5. CDR3 size: 16 residues. The CDR3 sequence: CASSYSTGLGTGELFF. CDR3 sequence (DNA): TGTGCCAGCAGTTACTCGACAGGGCTGGGCACCGGGGAGCTGTTTTTT.

This clonotype was seen a few times. CDR3 nucleotide sequence: TGTGCCACCAGCAGAGCGGGAAGGGGTGAGCAGTTCTTC. Translating gives CATSRAGRGEQFF. V gene TRBV15 combines with J gene TRBJ2-1; possibly TRBD1 or TRBD2 for D (5 bases each). CDR3 size: 13 residues. Trimming took off 1 base at V and 9 bases at J, with 10 bases between the two ends. Germline lookup yields CDR1 LNHNV and CDR2 YYDKDF (reference sequence).

The chain couples TRBV5-1 to TRBJ2-1; 9 bases line up with TRBD2. V lost 2 bases to trimming and J lost 5 bases; unmatched junction nucleotides: 8. CDR3 size: 16 residues. Germline V gene sequence: CDR1 SGHRS, CDR2 YFSETQ. The CDR3 bases are TGCGCCAGCAGCTTTCGTGTTATAGCGGGGGACAATGAGCAGTTCTTC. It specifies CASSFRVIAGDNEQFF.

This clonotype came up many times. The V gene is TRBV6-1, the J gene TRBJ2-7; D gene unclear. The CDR3 runs 13 residues. Germline values: CDR1 MNHNS, CDR2 SASEGT. V dropped 5 bases and J dropped 3 bases, with 11 bases sitting between them. The CDR3 sequence: CASSKTRDYEQYF. CDR3 nucleotide sequence: TGTGCCAGCAGTAAGACTCGTGACTACGAGCAGTACTTC.

The chain uses TRBV20-1 and TRBJ2-1; D might be TRBD2 (5 bases). The CDR3 sequence is 14 residues long. V was pared by 4 bases and J by 7 bases, with 17 bases between. Germline CDR1 DFQATT, CDR2 SNEGSKA (reference sequence). The CDR3 reads CSANPRGPRNEQFF. CDR3 sequence (DNA): TGCAGTGCTAATCCAAGAGGGCCGCGGAATGAGCAGTTCTTC.

This chain uses TRBV18 with TRBJ2-5, with D perhaps being TRBD1 or TRBD2 (5 bases each). V lost 2 bases and J lost 1, with 14 bases in between. CDR1 and CDR2 (germline): KGHSH, LQKENI. This CDR3 contains 16 residues. The DNA of the CDR3 is TGTGCCAGCTCACCAATTAAGCAGGGACCCCAAGAGACCCAGTACTTC. Protein sequence: CASSPIKQGPQETQYF.

V and J are TRBV5-1 and TRBJ1-3; 7 bases match TRBD1. The CDR3 spans 17 residues. After removal of 1 base from V and 0 bases from J, the junction contained 7 bases not matched to a gene. From germline, CDR1 is SGHRS and CDR2 YFSETQ. The CDR3 DNA is TGCGCCAGCAGCTTGACGCTACAGGGGACCTCTGGAAACACCATATATTTT. Translating it yields CASSLTLQGTSGNTIYF.

This clonotype was picked up a small number of times. This chain connects TRBV7-2 to TRBJ1-1; D remains unclear. The V end lost 2 bases, the J end lost 0 bases, and 10 bases lay between the germline ends. Looked up from germline, CDR1 is SGHTA and CDR2 is FQGNSA. This CDR3 contains 15 residues. The CDR3 region is CASSLRANLNTEAFF. Here the CDR3 DNA reads TGTGCCAGCAGCTTACGCGCCAACTTGAACACTGAAGCTTTCTTT.

This clonotype was seen at least ten times. V and J are TRBV27 and TRBJ2-7; TRBD2 agrees at 9 bases. Trimming cost V 6 bases and J 2 bases; bases outside gene matches: 8. From germline, CDR1 is MNHEY and CDR2 SMNVEV (reference sequence). The CDR3 runs to 15 residues. The CDR3 sequence: CASRPELAGTYEQYF. CDR3 DNA: TGTGCCAGCAGACCCGAACTAGCGGGTACCTACGAGCAGTACTTC.

This clonotype was counted at least ten times. The chain couples TRBV11-2 to TRBJ1-3; D unresolved. This CDR3 has 16 residues. In germline, CDR1 is SGHAT, CDR2 FQNNGV. Deletions cut 0 bases from V and 2 bases from J, with 11 bases between. CDR3 DNA sequence: TGTGCCAGCAGCTTAGACAGGTCCTACGCTGGAAACACCATATATTTT. Its protein is CASSLDRSYAGNTIYF. The full variable domain, rest sourced from reference TRBV11-2 and TRBJ1-3, is EAGVAQSPRYKIIEKRQSVAFWCNPISGHATLYWYQQILGQGPKLLIQFQNNGVVDDSQLPKDRFSAERLKGVDSTLKIQPAKLEDSAVYLCASSLDRSYAGNTIYFGEGSWLTVV.

The chain is built from TRBV4-1 and TRBJ2-6; 11 bases match TRBD2. The J segment lost 0 bases and the V segment lost 1 base, leaving 11 bases of the junction unmatched. The germline gives CDR1 MGHRA, CDR2 YSYEKL. This CDR3 region has 21 residues. The DNA for the CDR3 is TGCGCCAGCAGCCAAGTAAGAGGCGTAGCGGGAGGGATCTCTGGGGCCAACGTCCTGACTTTC. Protein product: CASSQVRGVAGGISGANVLTF.

The J gene is TRBJ2-2, the V gene TRBV27; 8 positions match TRBD2. The CDR3 has 14 amino acids. The ends lost 5 bases at V and 4 bases at J; junction bases unmatched: 3. The germline CDR1 and CDR2 sequences are MNHEY and SMNVEV (reference sequence). The CDR3 spells CASSIREGTGELFF. CDR3 in DNA: TGTGCCAGCAGTATACGGGAGGGCACCGGGGAGCTGTTTTTT.

Only a few counts were recorded for this clonotype. The chain is built from TRBV7-3 and TRBJ2-7; D perhaps matches TRBD1 (5 bases). Between the trimmed V and J ends, which lost 2 bases and 3 bases, there was a span of 14 bases. Germline V gene sequence: CDR1 SGHTA, CDR2 FQGTGA. The CDR3 extends over 15 amino acids. CDR3 sequence reads: CASSLGHPAVYEQYF. The CDR3 DNA follows: TGTGCCAGCAGCTTAGGACACCCGGCGGTCTACGAGCAGTACTTC. The full variable domain, its missing parts supplied by reference TRBV7-3 and TRBJ2-7, is GAGVSQTPSNKVTEKGKYVELRCDPISGHTALYWYRQSLGQGPEFLIYFQGTGAADDSGLPNDRFFAVRPEGSVSTLKIQRTERGDSAVYLCASSLGHPAVYEQYFGPGTRLTVT.

This clonotype was seen a handful of times. The V call is TRBV5-1, the J call TRBJ2-5, with D uncertain. Germline loops: CDR1 SGHRS, CDR2 YFSETQ. V was cut by 5 bases and J by 5 bases, with 13 bases left in between. The CDR3 loop spans 13 amino acids. The CDR3 here is CASSRVVRETQYF. The CDR3 DNA sequence: TGCGCCAGCAGTAGGGTGGTTCGGGAGACCCAGTACTTC.

The gene calls are TRBV12-3 or TRBV12-4 and TRBJ2-1; 9 bases match TRBD2. The trim removed 2 bases at V and 4 bases at J, leaving 6 bases unmatched. This CDR3 has 16 amino acids. In DNA, the CDR3 is TGTGCCAGCAGTTTAATAACTAGCGGGCAATACAATGAGCAGTTCTTC. It specifies CASSLITSGQYNEQFF.

The CDR3 sequence: CASSLWTSGTYEQYF. CDR3 DNA sequence: TGTGCCAGCAGCCTTTGGACTAGCGGAACCTACGAGCAGTACTTC. The J gene is TRBJ2-7, the V gene TRBV7-2; 10 bases map to TRBD2. Trimming at V came to 5 bases and at J to 2 bases, leaving 6 bases not matched to a gene. The CDR3 is made up of 15 amino acids. Germline V gene lookup returns CDR1 SGHTA and CDR2 FQGNSA.

In its sample, this clonotype was seen many times. This chain links TRBV7-2 with TRBJ1-2; the match to TRBD1 covers 10 bases. V trimming: 5 bases; J trimming: 9 bases; junction bases outside the gene matches: 9. The germline gives CDR1 SGHTA, CDR2 FQGNSA. The CDR3 contains 14 residues. The CDR3 DNA follows: TGTGCCAGCAGCCCAGGGACAGGGGTACCAAGCTACACCTTC. This translates into CASSPGTGVPSYTF.

The rearrangement joins TRBV12-3 or TRBV12-4 to TRBJ1-2; 8 nucleotides align to TRBD1. This CDR3 contains 15 residues. After removal of 2 bases from V and 8 bases from J, the junction contained 10 bases not matched to a gene. Here the CDR3 DNA reads TGTGCCAGCAGTTTAACCCCGGACAGGGTGGACGGCTACACCTTC. This gives the protein CASSLTPDRVDGYTF.

This chain links TRBV20-1 with TRBJ2-7, with TRBD2 matching 9 bases. The length of the CDR3 is 15 residues. The germline V gene has CDR1 DFQATT and CDR2 SNEGSKA (reference sequence). Trimming took 3 bases from V and 4 from J; bases not matched to a gene: 10. The CDR3 DNA is TGCAGTGCTAGCCCCCGGGGTAGCGGGAGTTACGAGCAGTACTTC. This gives the protein CSASPRGSGSYEQYF.

V gene TRBV12-3 or TRBV12-4 combines with J gene TRBJ2-7, with 7 nucleotides matching TRBD1. Trimming at V came to 3 bases and at J to 7 bases, leaving 3 bases not matched to a gene. CDR3 length equals 12 residues. CDR3 region: CASSFRGWEQYF. The CDR3 DNA follows: TGTGCCAGCAGTTTCAGGGGGTGGGAGCAGTACTTC.

The genes are TRBV9 and TRBJ1-4, with 9 bases that match TRBD1. Germline loops: CDR1 SGDLS, CDR2 YYNGEE. The trim removed 1 base at V and 5 bases at J, leaving 3 bases unmatched. This CDR3 has 15 residues. CDR3 sequence (DNA): TGTGCCAGCAGCGTATCCGGACAGGGGAATGAAAAACTGTTTTTT. It specifies CASSVSGQGNEKLFF.

This clonotype was observed a handful of times. This chain joins TRBV30 and TRBJ2-7, with 9 positions matching TRBD2. The V gene's germline CDR1 is GTSNPN and CDR2 SVGIG (reference sequence). J lost 7 bases, V lost 1 base, and 5 bases had no gene match. This CDR3 has 13 residues. The CDR3 reads CAWSEASGKEQYF. CDR3 bases: TGTGCCTGGAGTGAGGCTAGCGGGAAGGAGCAGTACTTC. Drawing the rest from reference TRBV30 and TRBJ2-7, the complete variable domain is SQTIHQWPATLVQPVGSPLSLECTVEGTSNPNLYWYRQAAGRGLQLLFYSVGIGQISSEVPQNLSASRPQDRQFILSSKKLLLSDSGFYLCAWSEASGKEQYFGPGTRLTVT.

This clonotype was detected only a few times. The V gene is TRBV6-2 or TRBV6-3, the J gene TRBJ1-5; D gene unclear. This CDR3 is built from 17 residues. V was clipped by 7 bases and J by 2 bases, with 21 bases between them. Germline V gene data show CDR1 as MNHEY and CDR2 as SVGEGT. The CDR3: CASKKLLDGLGNQPQHF. The CDR3 DNA is TGTGCCAGCAAGAAACTATTGGACGGCCTTGGCAATCAGCCCCAGCATTTT.

With regard to this clonotype: Relative to the germline gene, one junction end is altered; a read error may explain this. The chain carries TRBV29-1 and TRBJ2-7; TRBD1 matches 11 bases. Germline assignment: CDR1 SQVTM and CDR2 ANQGSEA. This CDR3 comprises 14 residues. The CDR3 DNA is TGCAGCGTTGAAGGCGGACAGGGGGCCTACGGGCAGTACTTC. It translates to CSVEGGQGAYGQYF.

This clonotype was counted between two and nine times. The V call is TRBV10-3, the J call TRBJ1-1; the D gene is possibly TRBD1 (5 bases). The germline CDR1 and CDR2 sequences are ENHRY and SYGVKD. The CDR3 is 12 residues long. V shed 7 bases and J shed 6 bases, with 12 bases lying between them. CDR3 nucleotide sequence: TGTGCCATCACGACCGGGACTTCTGAAGCTTTCTTT. This encodes CAITTGTSEAFF.

This clonotype was recorded a few times. The chain has TRBV6-5 and TRBJ2-3; TRBD2 matches 12 bases. The V and J ends lost 2 bases and 2 bases, in that order; junction bases with no gene match: 5. This CDR3 has 17 residues. In germline, CDR1 is MNHEY, CDR2 SVGAGI. The CDR3 nucleotides read TGTGCCAGCAGTTACCAGGGACTAGCGGGCCCCACAGATACGCAGTATTTT. Translating gives CASSYQGLAGPTDTQYF.

V and J are TRBV28 and TRBJ2-5, with 9 nucleotides matching TRBD2. Germline V gene lookup returns CDR1 MDHEN and CDR2 SYDVKM. The CDR3 contains 15 residues. V dropped 5 bases and J dropped 5; count of bases not matched to a gene: 9. CDR3 in DNA: TGTGCCAGCAGTCCCGCTAGCGGGATGAGGGAGACCCAGTACTTC. It yields the protein CASSPASGMRETQYF.